One sample yielded the 22 T cell receptor beta chains listed below, sequenced in a study of control samples from healthy donors and cancer patients. Clones were read by immunoSEQ multiplex PCR, and TCRdb kept only the in-frame ones, dropping some. The sample consists of tens of thousands of clones, around 87% of them appearing once. Sequencing was performed on PBMCs. Source of these receptors: a woman between 45 and 60 years old with head and neck cancer.

In this sample, this clone turned up once. The chain has TRBV5-6 and TRBJ2-7, with 10 bases identical to TRBD1. The germline V gene has CDR1 SGHDT and CDR2 YYEEEE. The V and J ends lost 7 bases and 4 bases, in that order; junction bases with no gene match: 5. There are 13 residues in the CDR3. DNA of the CDR3: TGTGCCAGCGGACGGGACAGGGGATACGAGCAGTACTTC. Its protein is CASGRDRGYEQYF.

The CDR3 sequence: CASSQESASKGNTIYF. CDR3 nucleotides: TGTGCCAGCAGCCAAGAGTCTGCCTCCAAGGGAAACACCATATATTTT. V usage is TRBV4-2 and J usage is TRBJ1-3; D remains unclear. The CDR3 has 16 amino acids. V was cut by 0 bases and J by 4 bases, with 13 bases left in between. CDR1 and CDR2 (germline): LGHNA, YNFKEQ.

The rearrangement joins TRBV11-2 to TRBJ2-2; 9 nucleotides align to TRBD1. CDR1 is SGHAT, CDR2 FQNNGV, per germline. Trimming took 6 bases from V and 5 from J; bases not matched to a gene: 13. The CDR3 is 17 amino acids. This CDR3 reads CASRPGQGGRGTGELFF. The CDR3 nucleotides read TGTGCCAGCAGACCGGGACAGGGAGGAAGAGGGACCGGGGAGCTGTTTTTT.

CDR3: CASSDPGQKNIQYF. DNA of the CDR3: TGTGCCAGCAGTGATCCGGGACAGAAAAACATTCAGTACTTC. The chain combines TRBV2 with TRBJ2-4, with TRBD1 identical over 7 bases. With 3 bases clipped from V and 4 bases from J, the junction kept 3 bases outside the gene matches. CDR1 is SNHLY, CDR2 FYNNEI, per germline. The CDR3 totals 14 residues.

A few counts support this clone. The rearrangement links TRBV4-2 to TRBJ1-6, with 9 bases fitting TRBD1. This CDR3 region has 17 residues. J lost 6 bases, V lost 0 bases, and 6 bases had no gene match. Germline CDR1 is LGHNA and CDR2 is YNFKEQ. CDR3 sequence reads: CASSQDRDRAPNSPLHF. The CDR3 DNA reads TGTGCCAGCAGCCAAGATCGGGACAGGGCCCCTAATTCACCCCTCCACTTT.

J is TRBJ1-4 and V is TRBV29-1, with D unclear. Trimming took off 5 bases at V and 8 bases at J, with 15 bases between the two ends. Germline V lookup: CDR1 SQVTM, CDR2 ANQGSEA. CDR3 length: 13 amino acids. The CDR3 bases are TGCAGCGTTTCCGGGAAGGCCAGCGAAAAACTGTTTTTT. It codes for CSVSGKASEKLFF.

The rearrangement uses TRBV14 and TRBJ2-1, with D hard to call. V dropped 1 base and J dropped 4 bases, with 8 bases sitting between them. Germline V CDR1 and CDR2: SGHDN, FVKESK. This CDR3 region has 14 residues. The CDR3 bases are TGTGCCAGCAGCCAAGTCGGCCTTTACAATGAGCAGTTCTTC. This sequence encodes CASSQVGLYNEQFF. Supplemented by reference TRBV14 and TRBJ2-1, the full variable domain reads EAGVTQFPSHSVIEKGQTVTLRCDPISGHDNLYWYRRVMGKEIKFLLHFVKESKQDESGMPNNRFLAERTGGTYSTLKVQPAELEDSGVYFCASSQVGLYNEQFFGPGTRLTVL.

The rearrangement links TRBV2 to TRBJ2-7, with TRBD1 as a possible D gene (5 bases). Germline CDR1 and CDR2: SNHLY and FYNNEI. V shed 7 bases and J shed 0 bases, with 13 bases lying between them. The CDR3 contains 14 residues. The CDR3 region is CASTQDRFSYEQYF. In DNA form, the CDR3 reads TGTGCCAGCACCCAAGACAGATTCTCCTACGAGCAGTACTTC.

The chain uses TRBV19 and TRBJ1-4; D perhaps matches TRBD1 (5 bases). The V end was cut by 5 bases, the J end by 1 base, with 8 bases between. The CDR3 runs to 14 residues. Germline V CDR1 and CDR2: LNHDA, SQIVND (reference sequence). The DNA of the CDR3 is TGTGCCAGTAGTCCCCAGGGAACTAATGAAAAACTGTTTTTT. Protein: CASSPQGTNEKLFF.

The chain joins TRBV27 to TRBJ1-2, with no clear D. Trimming took off 2 bases at V and 2 bases at J, with 6 bases between the two ends. The CDR3 totals 13 residues. Germline CDR1 is MNHEY and CDR2 is SMNVEV (reference sequence). CDR3 loop: CASSLRENYGYTF. The CDR3 DNA is TGTGCCAGCAGTTTACGGGAGAACTATGGCTACACCTTC.

The chain employs TRBV18 and TRBJ2-7, with D perhaps given as TRBD1 or TRBD2 (5 bases each). The CDR3 covers 14 residues. Looked up from germline, CDR1 is KGHSH and CDR2 is LQKENI. V was pared by 3 bases and J by 3 bases, with 12 bases between. In DNA, the CDR3 is TGTGCCAGCTCACCGGGTCCAGGGAGCTACGAGCAGTACTTC. It encodes CASSPGPGSYEQYF. The entire variable domain, with the rest obtained from reference TRBV18 and TRBJ2-7, is as follows: NAGVMQNPRHLVRRRGQEARLRCSPMKGHSHVYWYRQLPEEGLKFMVYLQKENIIDESGMPKERFSAEFPKEGPSILRIQQVVRGDSAAYFCASSPGPGSYEQYFGPGTRLTVT.

The chain has TRBV6-5 and TRBJ1-6, with D perhaps matching TRBD1 (6 bases). The CDR3 runs to 14 residues. V lost 7 bases and J lost 4, with 11 bases in between. The germline gives CDR1 MNHEY, CDR2 SVGAGI. CDR3 sequence reads: CASKVDSYNSPLHF. CDR3 sequence (DNA): TGTGCCAGCAAGGTGGACAGTTATAATTCACCCCTCCACTTT.

The V and J genes are TRBV5-1 and TRBJ1-4; D is unclear. The germline V gene has CDR1 SGHRS and CDR2 YFSETQ. V lost 0 bases, J lost 3 bases, and 12 bases lay in between. The CDR3 loop spans 16 amino acids. DNA of the CDR3: TGCGCCAGCAGCTTGGTGGGAGCCACAGCTAATGAAAAACTGTTTTTT. Its translation is CASSLVGATANEKLFF.

V usage is TRBV7-3 and J usage is TRBJ2-3; 11 positions match TRBD2. J gave up 2 bases and V 5 bases, and 3 bases lay outside the gene matches. Germline V gives CDR1 SGHTA, CDR2 FQGTGA. This CDR3 is 15 amino acids long. In DNA, the CDR3 is TGTGCCAGCAGCAAGACTAGCGGGAACACAGATACGCAGTATTTT. It translates to CASSKTSGNTDTQYF.

The gene calls are TRBV9 and TRBJ2-1; possible D gene TRBD2, 6 bases. CDR3 size: 15 residues. V lost 7 bases and J 0 bases, leaving 14 bases between the germline ends. CDR1 and CDR2 from the germline V gene are SGDLS and YYNGEE. CDR3 in amino acids: CASDSGVSSYNEQFF. For the CDR3, the DNA is TGTGCCAGCGATTCGGGGGTTAGCTCCTACAATGAGCAGTTCTTC.

This chain's CDR3 is CASSQLAGGGEQFF. CDR3 nucleotides: TGTGCCAGCAGCCAGCTAGCGGGGGGAGGAGAGCAGTTCTTC. This chain joins TRBV7-2 and TRBJ2-1; 11 nucleotides align to TRBD2. V lost 5 bases to trimming and J lost 10 bases; unmatched junction nucleotides: 7. In germline, CDR1 is SGHTA, CDR2 FQGNSA. This CDR3 contains 14 residues.

The chain is built from TRBV2 and TRBJ2-3, with D hard to call. Per germline, CDR1 SNHLY and CDR2 FYNNEI. Trimming left V 4 bases short and J 0 bases short, with 11 bases between. The CDR3 sequence is 15 residues long. DNA for the CDR3: TGTGCCAGCAGTGTAGGTGTCTCGAGCACAGATACGCAGTATTTT. This gives the protein CASSVGVSSTDTQYF.

This chain uses TRBV5-4 with TRBJ1-4; D gene uncertain. Germline CDR1 reads SGHNT; CDR2 reads YYREEE (reference sequence). The CDR3 extends over 16 amino acids. The V end was cut by 0 bases, the J end by 5 bases, with 14 bases between. The CDR3: CASSLATNDRNEKLFF. CDR3 in DNA: TGTGCCAGCAGCTTGGCGACAAATGACCGGAATGAAAAACTGTTTTTT.

There are a few counts of this clone. The chain carries TRBV2 and TRBJ1-1, with D unresolved. The CDR3 length is 14 residues. V was shortened by 1 base and J by 3 bases, with 9 bases between the two germline ends. Germline V lookup: CDR1 SNHLY, CDR2 FYNNEI. DNA of the CDR3: TGTGCCAGCAGTGAAGGACTGACTTACACTGAAGCTTTCTTT. It encodes CASSEGLTYTEAFF.

The gene calls are TRBV7-9 and TRBJ1-1; D is undetermined. V lost 4 bases to trimming and J lost 5 bases, with 20 bases between them. The CDR3 has 16 residues. The germline CDR1 and CDR2 sequences are SEHNR and FQNEAQ (reference sequence). This CDR3 reads CASSSDVAPGGTEAFF. The CDR3 DNA follows: TGTGCCAGCAGCTCCGACGTCGCACCAGGTGGTACTGAAGCTTTCTTT.

The V call is TRBV6-6, the J call TRBJ2-7; D is possibly TRBD2 (6 bases). Germline V gene lookup returns CDR1 MNHNY and CDR2 SVGAGI (reference sequence). V shed 1 base and J shed 6 bases, with 7 bases lying between them. The CDR3 sequence is 12 residues long. The DNA of the CDR3 is TGTGCCAGCAGTTACTACGGGGGCGAGCAGTACTTC. Its protein product is CASSYYGGEQYF.

V usage is TRBV2 and J usage is TRBJ2-6; tentative D call: TRBD1 (6 bases). Per the germline V gene, CDR1 is SNHLY and CDR2 is FYNNEI. The CDR3 spans 18 residues. V shed 6 bases and J shed 4 bases, with 22 bases lying between them. Here the CDR3 reads CASSGPVAGAPGANVLTF. DNA for the CDR3: TGTGCCAGCAGCGGGCCTGTGGCAGGGGCCCCCGGGGCCAACGTCCTGACTTTC.